This T cell receptor beta chain was sequenced during a study of control samples from healthy donors and cancer patients. The repertoire was sequenced with immunoSEQ multiplex PCR; TCRdb's copy has only in-frame clones and lacks some. This repertoire shows approximately 87,000 clones, 91% found once; its top ten account for roughly 18%. The sequencing sample was made of blood. This TCR was sampled from a man between 50 and 59 years old in good health.

CDR3 coding DNA: TGTGCCAGCAGCTCTCAAATTTCGGCCACTGAAGCTTTCTTT. This sequence encodes CASSSQISATEAFF. V gene TRBV11-2 combines with J gene TRBJ1-1; D is uncertain. V shed 4 bases and J shed 4 bases, with 13 bases lying between them. This CDR3 has 14 amino acids. Germline V CDR1 and CDR2: SGHAT, FQNNGV. The variable domain in full, with the rest retrieved from reference TRBV11-2 and TRBJ1-1, is EAGVAQSPRYKIIEKRQSVAFWCNPISGHATLYWYQQILGQGPKLLIQFQNNGVVDDSQLPKDRFSAERLKGVDSTLKIQPAKLEDSAVYLCASSSQISATEAFFGQGTRLTVV.